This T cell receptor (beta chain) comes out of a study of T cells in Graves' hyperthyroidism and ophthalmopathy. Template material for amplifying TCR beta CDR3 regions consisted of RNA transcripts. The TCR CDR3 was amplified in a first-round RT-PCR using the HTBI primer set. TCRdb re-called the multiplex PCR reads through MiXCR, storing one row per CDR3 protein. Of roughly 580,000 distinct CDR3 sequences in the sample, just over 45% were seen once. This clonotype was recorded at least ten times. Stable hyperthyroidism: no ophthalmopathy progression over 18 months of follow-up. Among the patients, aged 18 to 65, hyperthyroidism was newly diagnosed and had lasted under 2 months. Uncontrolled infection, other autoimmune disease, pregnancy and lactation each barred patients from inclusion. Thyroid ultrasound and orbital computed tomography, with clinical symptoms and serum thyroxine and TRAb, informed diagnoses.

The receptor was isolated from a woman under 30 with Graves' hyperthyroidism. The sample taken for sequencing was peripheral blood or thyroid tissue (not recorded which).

The CDR3 sequence: CASSQVRSPLHF. CDR3 coding DNA: TGTGCCAGCAGCCAAGTGAGGTCACCCCTCCACTTT. The V gene is TRBV14, the J gene TRBJ1-6; D uncertain. V was clipped by 1 base and J by 10 bases, with 5 bases between them. Per germline, CDR1 SGHDN and CDR2 FVKESK. The CDR3 extends over 12 amino acids.